These 15 T cell receptor beta chains were sequenced from one sample in a study of T cells in Graves' hyperthyroidism and ophthalmopathy. The investigators amplified TCR beta CDR3 regions from RNA transcripts. First-round RT-PCR of the TCR CDR3 relied on the HTBI primer set. Each CDR3 protein gets one entry after TCRdb re-called the multiplex PCR reads with MiXCR. This table has about half a million distinct CDR3 sequences, under 25% appearing once. The sequenced sample was blood. The receptors here all came from a man between 18 and 35 years old with Graves' hyperthyroidism.

This clonotype was observed at least ten times. This chain joins TRBV12-3 or TRBV12-4 and TRBJ1-2, with 8 nucleotides matching TRBD1. V dropped 6 bases and J dropped 4; count of bases not matched to a gene: 10. The CDR3 loop spans 15 amino acids. CDR3 sequence (DNA): TGTGCCAGCAGCCCGCTCGGGACAGGATTCTATGGCTACACCTTC. Its translation: CASSPLGTGFYGYTF.

The V call is TRBV29-1, the J call TRBJ2-2; perhaps TRBD1 as D (5 bases). CDR3 size: 13 residues. Germline-derived CDR1 and CDR2 are SQVTM and ANQGSEA. The V and J ends lost 3 bases and 3 bases respectively, with 8 bases between them. CDR3 coding DNA: TGCAGCGTTGAGAGCAGGGACACCGGGGAGCTGTTTTTT. This gives the protein CSVESRDTGELFF.

This clonotype was counted ten times or more. CDR3: CASSFVSNQPQHF. The CDR3, as DNA: TGTGCCAGCAGTTTCGTAAGCAATCAGCCCCAGCATTTT. The J gene is TRBJ1-5, the V gene TRBV12-3 or TRBV12-4; no reliable D call. With 3 bases removed from V and 1 base from J, the gap between germline ends came to 4 bases. The CDR3 spans 13 residues.

There are a few counts of this clonotype. Sequence at one end of the junction differs from germline and may be a read error. The chain has TRBV6-1 and TRBJ1-2; TRBD1 matches 7 bases. The CDR3 extends over 14 amino acids. Germline V gene lookup returns CDR1 MNHNS and CDR2 SASEGT. This chain's CDR3 is CASTRTGESYGHTF. In DNA, the CDR3 is TGTGCCAGCACCCGGACAGGAGAAAGCTATGGCCACACCTTC.

This clonotype occurred many times. The rearrangement uses TRBV4-1 and TRBJ2-5; a weak D match, TRBD2 (6 bases). The germline V gene has CDR1 MGHRA and CDR2 YSYEKL. This CDR3 has 15 residues. V dropped 0 bases and J dropped 5 bases, with 13 bases sitting between them. The DNA of the CDR3 is TGCGCCAGCAGCCAAGAACCTCAGGGAGGTGAGACCCAGTACTTC. As protein: CASSQEPQGGETQYF.

This clonotype was recorded a few times. One end of the junction fails to match germline, which may point to a read error. The rearrangement links TRBV18 to TRBJ2-4; 7 bases fit TRBD1. CDR3 size: 15 residues. CDR1 KGHSH and CDR2 LQKENI come from the germline V gene. The chain's CDR3 is CASSPLGQAKNIKYF. The CDR3 region has the DNA TGTGCCAGCTCACCACTAGGACAGGCCAAAAACATTAAGTACTTC.

This clonotype was recorded many times. The chain combines TRBV28 with TRBJ1-5; D is perhaps TRBD1 (6 bases). Germline-derived CDR1 and CDR2 are MDHEN and SYDVKM. Between the trimmed V and J ends, which lost 3 bases and 7 bases, there was a span of 16 bases. There are 15 residues in the CDR3. The chain's CDR3 is CASSFALLRGQPQHF. The CDR3, as DNA: TGTGCCAGCAGTTTCGCCCTCCTCAGGGGACAGCCCCAGCATTTT.

Ten or more counts support this clonotype. The V and J genes are TRBV28 and TRBJ1-6; perhaps TRBD1 as D (5 bases). V was pared by 4 bases and J by 9 bases, with 16 bases between. CDR1 MDHEN and CDR2 SYDVKM come from the germline V gene. CDR3 length: 15 amino acids. The CDR3 loop is CASSSSRVHTSPLHF. CDR3 in DNA: TGTGCCAGCAGTTCCTCCAGGGTCCATACTTCACCCCTCCACTTT.

The rearrangement links TRBV29-1 to TRBJ2-4; D gene unclear. The germline V gene has CDR1 SQVTM and CDR2 ANQGSEA. The CDR3 has 14 residues. The V gene lost 4 bases and the J gene lost 0 bases, with 10 bases spanning the gap. The CDR3 loop is CSVVARLAKNIQYF. CDR3 DNA: TGCAGCGTTGTCGCGCGTCTAGCCAAAAACATTCAGTACTTC.

This clonotype was recorded at least ten times. This sequence joins TRBV27 and TRBJ1-1, with no clear D. Germline V gene lookup returns CDR1 MNHEY and CDR2 SMNVEV (reference sequence). CDR3 length equals 10 residues. Trimming removed 7 bases at V and 4 bases at J, with 4 bases between. This chain's CDR3 is CASIGTEAFF. CDR3 DNA: TGTGCCAGCATAGGCACTGAAGCTTTCTTT.

This clonotype was seen a few times. V and J are TRBV3-1 and TRBJ2-7; D uncertain. The CDR3 is made up of 14 amino acids. V dropped 0 bases and J dropped 3 bases, with 9 bases sitting between them. Germline V gene data show CDR1 as LGHDT and CDR2 as YNNKEL (reference sequence). The CDR3 nucleotides are TGTGCCAGCAGCCAAGATAGGTCGGGCTACGAGCAGTACTTC. Translation: CASSQDRSGYEQYF.

V and J are TRBV19 and TRBJ1-1; no reliable D call. Germline V gene data show CDR1 as LNHDA and CDR2 as SQIVND (reference sequence). The CDR3 sequence is 15 residues long. Trimming removed 3 bases from V and 0 bases from J, with 11 bases in between. CDR3 amino acids: CASSMVAGMNTEAFF. The CDR3, as DNA: TGTGCCAGTAGTATGGTGGCAGGCATGAACACTGAAGCTTTCTTT.

This clonotype appeared many times. The rearrangement links TRBV6-1 to TRBJ1-5; D gene ambiguous. The CDR3 has 14 amino acids. CDR1 is MNHNS, CDR2 SASEGT, per germline. V gave up 2 bases and J gave up 4 bases, with 9 bases separating them. For the CDR3, the DNA is TGTGCCAGCAGTGAAATAAGGAGGAATCAGCCCCAGCATTTT. Translated, it gives CASSEIRRNQPQHF.

This clonotype was recorded many times. The chain links TRBV20-1 to TRBJ1-1; no reliable D call. The V gene's germline CDR1 is DFQATT and CDR2 SNEGSKA (reference sequence). This CDR3 spans 13 amino acids. The germline V and J ends were trimmed by 6 bases and 0 bases, with 11 bases remaining between them. The DNA for the CDR3 is TGCAGTGCGATCCAACACGTGAACACTGAAGCTTTCTTT. Translated: CSAIQHVNTEAFF.

The chain has TRBV6-1 and TRBJ1-1, with 9 bases that match TRBD1. With 6 bases clipped from V and 5 bases from J, the junction kept 10 bases outside the gene matches. This CDR3 region has 15 residues. Germline lookup yields CDR1 MNHNS and CDR2 SASEGT. CDR3 loop: CASRSTGGGRTEAFF. DNA of the CDR3: TGTGCCAGCAGGTCCACAGGGGGCGGTCGGACTGAAGCTTTCTTT.